These 17 T cell receptor beta chains came from one sample sequenced in a study of control samples from healthy donors and cancer patients. Repertoires were generated with immunoSEQ multiplex PCR, while TCRdb's copy carries only in-frame clones and drops some. The data contain about 160,000 clones, about 94% of them singletons. The sequenced material came from blood. These receptors were obtained from a woman aged 40 to 50 in good health.

The chain recombines TRBV10-3 with TRBJ2-1; 12 bases map to TRBD2. V gave up 6 bases and J gave up 0 bases; unmatched junction bases: 3. Germline V CDR1 and CDR2: ENHRY, SYGVKD. The CDR3 spans 16 residues. CDR3 protein: CAISLAGGSSYNEQFF. The CDR3, as DNA: TGTGCCATCAGCCTAGCGGGGGGGAGCTCCTACAATGAGCAGTTCTTC.

This chain joins TRBV15 and TRBJ2-1; TRBD2 aligns across 10 bases. CDR1 is LNHNV and CDR2 is YYDKDF in the germline V gene (reference sequence). V shed 2 bases, J shed 0 bases, and the junction held 7 bases outside the gene matches. CDR3 size: 18 residues. The CDR3, as DNA: TGTGCCACCAGCAGATCCCCAGCGGGAGGGCCCTCCTACAATGAGCAGTTCTTC. Amino acids: CATSRSPAGGPSYNEQFF.

The chain carries TRBV9 and TRBJ2-5, with TRBD2 identical over 8 bases. There are 15 residues in the CDR3. Unmatched junction bases numbered 9, after V lost 5 bases and J lost 3 bases. Germline V gene lookup returns CDR1 SGDLS and CDR2 YYNGEE. CDR3 sequence: CASSPAGGLKETQYF. The CDR3 DNA is TGTGCCAGCAGTCCGGCGGGGGGTTTAAAAGAGACCCAGTACTTC.

This clone was observed once. J is TRBJ2-3 and V is TRBV5-1; D might be TRBD1 or TRBD2, each matching 6 bases. The V end was cut by 0 bases, the J end by 6 bases, with 11 bases between. The CDR3 covers 14 residues. Germline CDR1 and CDR2: SGHRS and YFSETQ. CDR3 bases: TGCGCCAGCAGCTTGGCGGGGGCGGCGGATACGCAGTATTTT. Encoded protein: CASSLAGAADTQYF.

The gene calls are TRBV6-4 and TRBJ1-2; TRBD1 matches 7 bases. Germline V gene sequence: CDR1 MRHNA, CDR2 SNTAGT. This CDR3 spans 20 amino acids. V dropped 6 bases and J dropped 8; count of bases not matched to a gene: 30. This CDR3 reads CASRGMTGDRALFFVSGYTF. In DNA form, the CDR3 reads TGTGCCAGCAGGGGTATGACCGGTGACAGGGCCTTGTTTTTTGTGTCCGGCTACACCTTC.

V gene TRBV6-5 combines with J gene TRBJ1-6, with D tentatively TRBD1 (5 bases). The CDR3 length is 15 residues. The V and J ends lost 5 bases and 6 bases respectively, with 14 bases between them. Germline loops: CDR1 MNHEY, CDR2 SVGAGI. This CDR3 reads CASSSRQTPNSPLHF. The CDR3 nucleotides read TGTGCCAGCAGTAGTAGACAGACTCCTAATTCACCCCTCCACTTT.

This clone was counted a single time. This sequence joins TRBV12-3 or TRBV12-4 and TRBJ2-5; 8 bases are shared with TRBD1. The junction had 5 bases not matched to a gene; V was cut back by 9 bases and J by 2 bases. The CDR3 extends over 13 amino acids. The CDR3 here is CASRTGRQETQYF. DNA for the CDR3: TGTGCCAGTCGGACAGGGCGGCAAGAGACCCAGTACTTC.

The J gene is TRBJ2-7, the V gene TRBV7-8, with TRBD1 matching over 9 bases. This CDR3 comprises 15 residues. Germline CDR1 reads SGHVS; CDR2 reads FQNEAQ. The ends lost 6 bases at V and 1 base at J; junction bases unmatched: 7. The CDR3 is CASRRTGTGSYEQYF. DNA for the CDR3: TGTGCCAGCAGACGCACCGGGACAGGGTCCTACGAGCAGTACTTC.

The CDR3 DNA reads as TGCGCCAGCAGCTTGGCTTTGACTAGCACAGATACGCAGTATTTT. Amino acids: CASSLALTSTDTQYF. The chain is built from TRBV5-1 and TRBJ2-3; D gene uncertain. Germline values: CDR1 SGHRS, CDR2 YFSETQ. This CDR3 comprises 15 residues. Deletions cut 0 bases from V and 0 bases from J, with 8 bases between. Using reference TRBV5-1 and TRBJ2-3 for the parts outside the CDR3, the full variable domain is KAGVTQTPRYLIKTRGQQVTLSCSPISGHRSVSWYQQTPGQGLQFLFEYFSETQRNKGNFPGRFSGRQFSNSRSEMNVSTLELGDSALYLCASSLALTSTDTQYFGPGTRLTVL.

V gene TRBV18 combines with J gene TRBJ1-2; D unresolved. Trimming took off 0 bases at V and 8 bases at J, with 7 bases between the two ends. This CDR3 region has 12 residues. The germline V gene encodes CDR1 KGHSH and CDR2 LQKENI. CDR3: CASSPPTSGYTF. CDR3 in DNA: TGTGCCAGCTCACCACCTACATCCGGCTACACCTTC.

In this sample, this clone turned up a few times. CDR3: CASSPPRGLNTEAFF. In DNA, the CDR3 is TGTGCCAGCAGCCCCCCGCGCGGATTGAACACTGAAGCTTTCTTT. This chain uses TRBV9 with TRBJ1-1; D is uncertain. The germline gives CDR1 SGDLS, CDR2 YYNGEE. The length of the CDR3 is 15 residues. V was trimmed by 4 bases and J by 0 bases, leaving 13 bases between them. Complete variable domain (other parts from reference TRBV9 and TRBJ1-1): DSGVTQTPKHLITATGQRVTLRCSPRSGDLSVYWYQQSLDQGLQFLIQYYNGEERAKGNILERFSAQQFPDLHSELNLSSLELGDSALYFCASSPPRGLNTEAFFGQGTRLTVV.

V gene TRBV2 combines with J gene TRBJ1-4, with TRBD1 matching over 9 bases. The CDR3 covers 15 residues. CDR1 is SNHLY, CDR2 FYNNEI, per germline. With 6 bases clipped from V and 8 bases from J, the junction kept 10 bases outside the gene matches. The CDR3 spells CASRQGQGRFEKLFF. DNA for the CDR3: TGTGCCAGCAGGCAGGGACAGGGCCGGTTCGAAAAACTGTTTTTT.

The chain combines TRBV27 with TRBJ2-1, with 15 bases identical to TRBD2. The CDR3 is 18 amino acids. After removal of 2 bases from V and 7 bases from J, the junction contained 9 bases not matched to a gene. CDR1 is MNHEY, CDR2 SMNVEV, per germline (reference sequence). CDR3 in DNA: TGTGCCAGCAGTTTACTGTCCGGACTAGCGGGAGGGAGGAATGAGCAGTTCTTC. Its protein is CASSLLSGLAGGRNEQFF.

V and J are TRBV28 and TRBJ1-4, with D unclear. The CDR3 loop spans 13 amino acids. V lost 5 bases and J lost 8, with 12 bases in between. Germline CDR1 is MDHEN and CDR2 is SYDVKM. The CDR3, as DNA: TGTGCCAGCAGTGGCGGACGGGAGGAAAAACTGTTTTTT. Translation: CASSGGREEKLFF.

The V and J genes are TRBV11-2 and TRBJ1-1; a weak D match, TRBD1 (5 bases). The CDR3 is 13 residues long. In germline, CDR1 is SGHAT, CDR2 FQNNGV. Deletions cut 0 bases from V and 11 bases from J, with 13 bases between. DNA for the CDR3: TGTGCCAGCAGCTTAGAGAGGGGATGGCGGGCTTTCTTT. Its protein product is CASSLERGWRAFF. Complete variable domain (other parts from reference TRBV11-2 and TRBJ1-1): EAGVAQSPRYKIIEKRQSVAFWCNPISGHATLYWYQQILGQGPKLLIQFQNNGVVDDSQLPKDRFSAERLKGVDSTLKIQPAKLEDSAVYLCASSLERGWRAFFGQGTRLTVV.

On this clone: The same CDR3 arises from other DNA sequences in this sample as well. The rearrangement joins TRBV9 to TRBJ1-1; possibly TRBD1 for D (5 bases). The CDR3 runs 13 residues. The germline CDR1 and CDR2 sequences are SGDLS and YYNGEE. V was cut by 1 base and J by 1 base, with 5 bases left in between. CDR3 nucleotides: TGTGCCAGCAGCGTAACAGGGAACACTGAAGCTTTCTTT. It encodes CASSVTGNTEAFF.

The count of this clone is one. The chain carries TRBV6-5 and TRBJ1-1, with D perhaps matching TRBD1 (5 bases). The CDR3 runs 14 residues. CDR1 is MNHEY and CDR2 is SVGAGI in the germline V gene. V was pared by 2 bases and J by 1 base, with 8 bases between. The CDR3 sequence: CASSYRGPNTEAFF. The CDR3 nucleotides read TGTGCCAGCAGTTACCGGGGCCCGAACACTGAAGCTTTCTTT.